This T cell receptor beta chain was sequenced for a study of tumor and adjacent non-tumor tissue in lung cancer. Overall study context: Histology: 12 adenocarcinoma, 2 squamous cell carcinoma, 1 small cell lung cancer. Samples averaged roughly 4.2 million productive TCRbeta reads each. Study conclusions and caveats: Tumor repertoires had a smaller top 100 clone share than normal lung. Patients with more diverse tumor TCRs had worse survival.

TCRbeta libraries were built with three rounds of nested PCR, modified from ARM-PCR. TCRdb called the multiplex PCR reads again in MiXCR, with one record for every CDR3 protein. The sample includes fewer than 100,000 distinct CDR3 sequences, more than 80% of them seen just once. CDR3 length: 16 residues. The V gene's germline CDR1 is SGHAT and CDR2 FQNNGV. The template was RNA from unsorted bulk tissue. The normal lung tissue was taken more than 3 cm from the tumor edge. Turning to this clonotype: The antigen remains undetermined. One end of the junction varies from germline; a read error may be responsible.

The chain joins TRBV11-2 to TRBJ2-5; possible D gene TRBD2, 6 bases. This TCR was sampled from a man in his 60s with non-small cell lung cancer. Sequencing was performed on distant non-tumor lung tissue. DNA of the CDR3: TGTGGCAGCAGCTCCACAATGGCGGGGCCAGAGGAGACCCAGTACTTC. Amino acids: CGSSSTMAGPEETQYF.